The T cell receptor (beta chain) described here comes from a study of OX40 agonist ivuxolimab in advanced cancers. Germline CDR1 and CDR2: KGHSH and LQKENI. The CDR3 spans 14 residues. The germline V and J ends were trimmed by 3 bases and 7 bases, with 12 bases remaining between them. Only one count was recorded for this clone. Clones were read by immunoSEQ multiplex PCR, and TCRdb kept only the in-frame ones, dropping some. Among approximately 72,000 clones listed, 70% to 90% were seen once. This clonotype was obtained from an adult with an advanced solid tumor such as melanoma, head and neck, liver or kidney cancer. The chain carries TRBV18 and TRBJ1-4, with D tentatively TRBD1 (6 bases). The specimen was CD4+ or CD8+ T cells sorted from blood, collected in a trial of the OX40 agonist ivuxolimab. As DNA, the CDR3 is TGTGCCAGCTCACCCGGGACAAAGGTTGAAAAACTGTTTTTT. Protein sequence: CASSPGTKVEKLFF.